Following are 5 T cell receptor beta chains from one sample sequenced in a study of blood T cell repertoires in COVID-19. Sequencing was performed with immunoSEQ multiplex PCR; in TCRdb, only in-frame clones are kept and a portion is missing. The table includes tens of thousands of clones, around four fifths detected once. What was sequenced was peripheral blood. The receptor source for this set is a man over 45 with active COVID-19.

This chain joins TRBV30 and TRBJ1-6; TRBD1 might be the D (5 bases). V shed 4 bases and J shed 10 bases, with 20 bases lying between them. Germline CDR1 and CDR2: GTSNPN and SVGIG (reference sequence). The CDR3 has 15 amino acids. The CDR3 loop is CAWKRGPLAGSPLHF. In DNA form, the CDR3 reads TGTGCCTGGAAGAGGGGCCCTTTGGCGGGGTCACCCCTCCACTTT.

The rearrangement links TRBV28 to TRBJ2-1; 13 bases agree with TRBD2. The V segment lost 8 bases and the J segment 14 bases; nucleotides outside the gene matches: 15. Germline V gene sequence: CDR1 MDHEN, CDR2 SYDVKM. The CDR3 covers 15 residues. CDR3 loop: CASSQGGTSGKAEFF. CDR3 sequence (DNA): TGTGCCAGCTCCCAGGGGGGGACTAGCGGGAAAGCGGAGTTCTTC.

The chain has TRBV15 and TRBJ2-1; D remains ambiguous. Germline V gene lookup returns CDR1 LNHNV and CDR2 YYDKDF (reference sequence). The CDR3 consists of 13 residues. Trimming removed 0 bases at V and 9 bases at J, with 9 bases between. CDR3 bases: TGTGCCACCAGCAGAGATTTCTCGAGTGAGCAGTTCTTC. This sequence encodes CATSRDFSSEQFF.

J is TRBJ2-3 and V is TRBV30, with D uncertain. There are 14 residues in the CDR3. V was cut by 4 bases and J by 0 bases, with 11 bases left in between. Germline CDR1 GTSNPN, CDR2 SVGIG (reference sequence). CDR3 in amino acids: CAWNLGASTDTQYF. CDR3 sequence (DNA): TGTGCCTGGAATTTAGGAGCTAGCACAGATACGCAGTATTTT.

CDR3 nucleotides: TGCGCCAGCAGCCAAGACCCGACAGAGAACACCGGGGAGCTGTTTTTT. Translation: CASSQDPTENTGELFF. The rearrangement uses TRBV4-1 and TRBJ2-2; the D gene is possibly TRBD1 (5 bases). Germline V gene data show CDR1 as MGHRA and CDR2 as YSYEKL. The CDR3 sequence is 16 residues long. V was cut by 0 bases and J by 1 base, with 9 bases left in between.